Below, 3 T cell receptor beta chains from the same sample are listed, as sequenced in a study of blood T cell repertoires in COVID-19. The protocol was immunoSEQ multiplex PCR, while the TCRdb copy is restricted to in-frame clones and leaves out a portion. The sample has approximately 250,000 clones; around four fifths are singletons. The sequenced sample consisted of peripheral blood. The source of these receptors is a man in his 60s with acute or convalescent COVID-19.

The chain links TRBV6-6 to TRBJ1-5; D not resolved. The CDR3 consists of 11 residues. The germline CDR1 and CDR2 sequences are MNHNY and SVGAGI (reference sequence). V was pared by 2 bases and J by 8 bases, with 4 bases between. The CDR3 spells CASSYPEPQHF. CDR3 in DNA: TGTGCCAGCAGTTACCCCGAGCCCCAGCATTTT.

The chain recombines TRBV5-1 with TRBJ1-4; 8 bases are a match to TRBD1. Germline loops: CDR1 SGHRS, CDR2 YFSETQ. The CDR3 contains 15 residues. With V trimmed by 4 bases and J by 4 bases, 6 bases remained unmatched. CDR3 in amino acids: CASSPEGQVNEKLFF. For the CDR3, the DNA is TGCGCCAGCAGCCCTGAGGGACAGGTTAATGAAAAACTGTTTTTT. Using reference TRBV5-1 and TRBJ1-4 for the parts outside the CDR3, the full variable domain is KAGVTQTPRYLIKTRGQQVTLSCSPISGHRSVSWYQQTPGQGLQFLFEYFSETQRNKGNFPGRFSGRQFSNSRSEMNVSTLELGDSALYLCASSPEGQVNEKLFFGSGTQLSVL.

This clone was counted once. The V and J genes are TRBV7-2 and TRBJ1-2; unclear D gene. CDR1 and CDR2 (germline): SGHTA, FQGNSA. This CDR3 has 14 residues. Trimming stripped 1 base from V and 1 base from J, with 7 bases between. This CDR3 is CASSLGGRNYGYTF. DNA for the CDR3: TGTGCCAGCAGCTTAGGAGGCCGTAACTATGGCTACACCTTC.